The sequence of this TCR beta chain was determined in a study of blood T cell repertoires in COVID-19. For the study at large: The cDNA or gDNA used as material had been derived from T cells, B-cell-depleted T cells, or PBMCs.

Trimming left V 5 bases short and J 4 bases short, with 11 bases between. The germline V gene has CDR1 SEHNR and CDR2 FQNEAQ (reference sequence). There are 14 residues in the CDR3. Under the authors' procedure: It was from reference gene primer amplification that nucleated cell counts were estimated. Sequenced by immunoSEQ multiplex PCR; TCRdb stores in-frame clones only, minus some. V, J and clone size derive from that table, while D and trimming were established from the DNA sequence. This sample has about 120,000 clones; 90% occur once, and the top ten carry less than 2%. The source of this sequence is a human donor with active COVID-19. The donor label of this sample is uncertain. The chain carries TRBV7-9 and TRBJ1-4; D possibly corresponds to TRBD1 (5 bases). Sequenced input: peripheral blood. CDR3 region: CASSLEGLNEKLFF. Written as DNA, the CDR3 is TGTGCCAGCAGCCTGGAGGGACTTAATGAAAAACTGTTTTTT. The full variable domain, with the rest looked up from reference TRBV7-9 and TRBJ1-4, is DTGVSQNPRHKITKRGQNVTFRCDPISEHNRLYWYRQTLGQGPEFLTYFQNEAQLEKSRLLSDRFSAERPKGSFSTLEIQRTEQGDSAMYLCASSLEGLNEKLFFGSGTQLSVL.